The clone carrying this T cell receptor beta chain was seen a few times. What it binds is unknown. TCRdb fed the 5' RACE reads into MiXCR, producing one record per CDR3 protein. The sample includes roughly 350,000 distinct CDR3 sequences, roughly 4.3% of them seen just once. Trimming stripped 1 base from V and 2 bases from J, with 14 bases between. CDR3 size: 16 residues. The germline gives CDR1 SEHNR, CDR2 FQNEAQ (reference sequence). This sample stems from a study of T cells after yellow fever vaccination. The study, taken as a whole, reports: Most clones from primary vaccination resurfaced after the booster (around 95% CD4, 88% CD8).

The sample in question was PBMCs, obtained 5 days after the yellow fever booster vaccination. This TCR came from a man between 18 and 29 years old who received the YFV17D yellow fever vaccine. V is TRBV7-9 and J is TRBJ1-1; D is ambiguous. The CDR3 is CASSLEFAHRNTEAFF. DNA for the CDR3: TGTGCCAGCAGCTTAGAGTTCGCCCACAGAAACACTGAAGCTTTCTTT.